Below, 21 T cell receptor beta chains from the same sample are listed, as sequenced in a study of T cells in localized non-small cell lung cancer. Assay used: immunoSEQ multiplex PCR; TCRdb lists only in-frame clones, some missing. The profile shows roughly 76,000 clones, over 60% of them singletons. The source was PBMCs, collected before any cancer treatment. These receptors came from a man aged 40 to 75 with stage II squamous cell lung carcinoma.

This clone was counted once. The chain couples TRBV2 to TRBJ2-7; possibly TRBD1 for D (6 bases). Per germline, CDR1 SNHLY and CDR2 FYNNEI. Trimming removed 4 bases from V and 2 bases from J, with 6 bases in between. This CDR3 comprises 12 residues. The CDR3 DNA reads TGTGCCAGCAGTGGACAGGCCTACGAGCAGTACTTC. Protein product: CASSGQAYEQYF.

CDR3 protein: CSVEGTANTGELFF. CDR3 bases: TGCAGCGTTGAAGGGACGGCCAACACCGGGGAGCTGTTTTTT. J is TRBJ2-2 and V is TRBV29-1; D not resolved. The V gene lost 1 base and the J gene lost 2 bases, with 8 bases spanning the gap. CDR3 length: 14 residues. Per germline, CDR1 SQVTM and CDR2 ANQGSEA.

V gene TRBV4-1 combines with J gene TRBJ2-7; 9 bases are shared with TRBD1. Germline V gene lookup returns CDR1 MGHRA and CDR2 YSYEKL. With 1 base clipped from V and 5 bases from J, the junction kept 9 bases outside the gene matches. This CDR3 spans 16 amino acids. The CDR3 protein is CASSQGLGTGNDEQYF. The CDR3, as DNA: TGCGCCAGCAGCCAAGGGTTGGGGACAGGGAACGACGAGCAGTACTTC.

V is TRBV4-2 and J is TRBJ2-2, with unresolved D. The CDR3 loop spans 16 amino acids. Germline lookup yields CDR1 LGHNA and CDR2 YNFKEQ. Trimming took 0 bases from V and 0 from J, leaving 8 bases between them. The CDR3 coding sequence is TGTGCCAGCAGCCAAGATGGGCGCCCGAACACCGGGGAGCTGTTTTTT. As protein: CASSQDGRPNTGELFF.

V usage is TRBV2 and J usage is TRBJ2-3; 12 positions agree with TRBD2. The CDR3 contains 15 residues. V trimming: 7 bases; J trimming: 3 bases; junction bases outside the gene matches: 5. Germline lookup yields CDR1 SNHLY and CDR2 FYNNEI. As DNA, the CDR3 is TGTGCCAGCATTCTAGCGGGGGGGCCGACAGATACGCAGTATTTT. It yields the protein CASILAGGPTDTQYF.

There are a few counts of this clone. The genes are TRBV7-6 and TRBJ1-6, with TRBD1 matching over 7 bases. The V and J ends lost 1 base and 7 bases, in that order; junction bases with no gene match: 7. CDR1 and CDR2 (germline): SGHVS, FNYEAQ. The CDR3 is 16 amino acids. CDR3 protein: CASSLGNRGSNSPLHF. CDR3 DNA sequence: TGTGCCAGCAGCTTAGGGAACAGGGGCTCGAATTCACCCCTCCACTTT.

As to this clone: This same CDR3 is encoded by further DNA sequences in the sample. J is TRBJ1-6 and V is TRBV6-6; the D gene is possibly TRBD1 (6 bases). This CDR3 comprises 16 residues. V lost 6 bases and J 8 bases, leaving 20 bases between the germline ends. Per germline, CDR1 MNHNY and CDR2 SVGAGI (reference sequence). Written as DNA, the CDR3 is TGTGCCAGCAGACCCTCAAACAGGGCTGGGGATTCACCCCTCCACTTT. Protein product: CASRPSNRAGDSPLHF.

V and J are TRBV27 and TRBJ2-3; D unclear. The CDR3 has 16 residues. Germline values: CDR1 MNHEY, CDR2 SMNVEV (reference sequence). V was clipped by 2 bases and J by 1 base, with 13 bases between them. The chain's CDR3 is CASSLIPVSGTDTQYF. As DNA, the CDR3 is TGTGCCAGCAGTTTAATTCCAGTAAGCGGCACAGATACGCAGTATTTT.

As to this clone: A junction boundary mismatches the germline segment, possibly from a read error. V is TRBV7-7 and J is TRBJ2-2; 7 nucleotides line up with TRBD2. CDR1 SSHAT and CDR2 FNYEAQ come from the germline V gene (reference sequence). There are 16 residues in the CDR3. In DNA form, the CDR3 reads TGTGCTAGCAGCCGCCTCGGACTAGGTGGAGCCGGGGAGCTGTTTTTT. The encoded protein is CASSRLGLGGAGELFF.

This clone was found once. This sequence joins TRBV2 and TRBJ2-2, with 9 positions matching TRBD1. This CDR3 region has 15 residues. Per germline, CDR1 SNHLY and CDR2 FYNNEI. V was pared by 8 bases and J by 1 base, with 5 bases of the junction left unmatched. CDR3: CASGGTGRNTGELFF. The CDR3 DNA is TGTGCCAGCGGTGGGACAGGGAGGAACACCGGGGAGCTGTTTTTT.

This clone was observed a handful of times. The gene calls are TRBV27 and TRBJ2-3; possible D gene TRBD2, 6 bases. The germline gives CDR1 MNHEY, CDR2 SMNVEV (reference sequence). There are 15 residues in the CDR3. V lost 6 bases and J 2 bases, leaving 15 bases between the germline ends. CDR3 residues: CASSPGTFLTDTQYF. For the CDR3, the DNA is TGTGCCAGCAGCCCCGGGACTTTTCTCACAGATACGCAGTATTTT.

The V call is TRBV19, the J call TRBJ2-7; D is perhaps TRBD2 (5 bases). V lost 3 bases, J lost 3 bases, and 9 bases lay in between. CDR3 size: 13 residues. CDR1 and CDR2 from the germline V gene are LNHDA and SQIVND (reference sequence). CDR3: CASSINGVYEQYF. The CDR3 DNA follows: TGTGCCAGTAGTATCAACGGGGTCTACGAGCAGTACTTC. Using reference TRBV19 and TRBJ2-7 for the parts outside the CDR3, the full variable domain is DGGITQSPKYLFRKEGQNVTLSCEQNLNHDAMYWYRQDPGQGLRLIYYSQIVNDFQKGDIAEGYSVSREKKESFPLTVTSAQKNPTAFYLCASSINGVYEQYFGPGTRLTVT.

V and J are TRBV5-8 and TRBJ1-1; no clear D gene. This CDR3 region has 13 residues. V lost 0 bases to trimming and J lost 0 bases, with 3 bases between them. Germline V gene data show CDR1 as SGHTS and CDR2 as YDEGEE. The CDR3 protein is CASSLVLNTEAFF. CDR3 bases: TGTGCCAGCAGCTTGGTCCTGAACACTGAAGCTTTCTTT.

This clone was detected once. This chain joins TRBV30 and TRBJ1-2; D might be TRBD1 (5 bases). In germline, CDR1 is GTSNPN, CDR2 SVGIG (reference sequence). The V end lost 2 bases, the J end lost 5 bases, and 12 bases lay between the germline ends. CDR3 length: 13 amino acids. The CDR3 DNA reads TGTGCCTGGAGTCTACCGGGGCTTTATGGCTACACCTTC. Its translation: CAWSLPGLYGYTF.

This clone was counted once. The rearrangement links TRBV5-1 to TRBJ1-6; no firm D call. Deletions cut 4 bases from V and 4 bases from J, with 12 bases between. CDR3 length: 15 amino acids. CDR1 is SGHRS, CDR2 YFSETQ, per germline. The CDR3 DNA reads TGCGCCAGCAGCCCGGACGACGGTTATAATTCACCCCTCCACTTT. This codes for CASSPDDGYNSPLHF.

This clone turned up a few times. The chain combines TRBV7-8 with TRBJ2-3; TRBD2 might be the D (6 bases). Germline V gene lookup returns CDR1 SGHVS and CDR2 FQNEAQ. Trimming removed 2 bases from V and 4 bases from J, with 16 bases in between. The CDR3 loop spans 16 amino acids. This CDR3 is CASSLKTAGSPDTQYF. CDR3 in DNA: TGTGCCAGCAGCTTAAAGACGGCGGGATCCCCAGATACGCAGTATTTT.

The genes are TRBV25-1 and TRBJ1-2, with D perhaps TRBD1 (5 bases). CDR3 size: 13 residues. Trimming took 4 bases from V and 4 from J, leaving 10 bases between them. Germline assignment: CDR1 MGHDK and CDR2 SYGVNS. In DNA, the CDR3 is TGTGCCAGCAGTGTGGGGGGTGGCTATGGCTACACCTTC. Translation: CASSVGGGYGYTF.

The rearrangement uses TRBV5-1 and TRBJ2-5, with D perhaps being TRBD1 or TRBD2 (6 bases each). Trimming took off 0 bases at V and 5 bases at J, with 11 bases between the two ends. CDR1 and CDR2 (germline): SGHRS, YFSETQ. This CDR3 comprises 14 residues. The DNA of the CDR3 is TGCGCCAGCAGCTTGGTCGGGGGCGGGGAGACCCAGTACTTC. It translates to CASSLVGGGETQYF.

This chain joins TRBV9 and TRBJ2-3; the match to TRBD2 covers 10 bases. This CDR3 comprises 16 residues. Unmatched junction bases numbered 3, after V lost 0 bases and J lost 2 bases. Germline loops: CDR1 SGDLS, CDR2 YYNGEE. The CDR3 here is CASSVDSGRATDTQYF. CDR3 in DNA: TGTGCCAGCAGCGTAGACAGCGGGAGGGCCACAGATACGCAGTATTTT.

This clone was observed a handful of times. The CDR3 sequence is CASSLQTGLDNEQFF. In DNA form, the CDR3 reads TGTGCCAGCAGCTTACAAACAGGGCTAGACAATGAGCAGTTCTTC. The chain combines TRBV7-6 with TRBJ2-1; D possibly corresponds to TRBD1 (6 bases). The ends were cut back, 2 bases at V and 5 bases at J, with 13 bases in the middle. CDR3 size: 15 residues. Looked up from germline, CDR1 is SGHVS and CDR2 is FNYEAQ. The full variable domain, rest sourced from reference TRBV7-6 and TRBJ2-1, is GAGVSQSPRYKVTKRGQDVALRCDPISGHVSLYWYRQALGQGPEFLTYFNYEAQQDKSGLPNDRFSAERPEGSISTLTIQRTEQRDSAMYRCASSLQTGLDNEQFFGPGTRLTVL.

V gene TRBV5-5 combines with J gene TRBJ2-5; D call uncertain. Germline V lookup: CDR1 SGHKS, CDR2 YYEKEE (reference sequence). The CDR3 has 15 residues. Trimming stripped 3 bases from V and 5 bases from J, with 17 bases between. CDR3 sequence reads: CASSSGPFIGETQYF. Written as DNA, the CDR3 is TGTGCCAGCAGCTCCGGGCCCTTCATCGGGGAGACCCAGTACTTC.